A single TCR beta chain is shown here with its context. Its antigen is still unknown. The sample is drawn from a study of monozygotic twins with inflammatory bowel disease (dated by TCRdb to about 2019). A note on the overall study: In total, around 28 monozygotic twin pairs made up the full study: 19 Danish pairs, all IBD-discordant, plus nine German pairs, of which four were IBD-concordant and five were IBD-discordant. Disease-associated traits were sought mainly through comparisons between IBD patients and their genetically identical healthy co-twins within discordant pairs. Each individual had, on average, about 151 000 unique TCRalpha sequences and 181 000 unique TCRbeta sequences available for analysis.

Library creation used 5' RACE. The input for every TCR library was around 3,800 ng of total RNA. For each sample, cDNA synthesis was carried out in eight separate reactions using SMARTScribe reverse transcriptase. Unique molecular identifiers containing a 6-nucleotide sample barcode were introduced through template switching during cDNA synthesis. TCRalpha and TCRbeta cDNA was amplified by two nested PCRs of 16 and 9 cycles, with bead purification after each PCR. Before amplification, the cDNA was both treated with uracil DNA-glycosylase and purified with the QIAquick PCR purification kit. The second PCR added Illumina TruSeq-compatible adapters along with sample-specific barcodes. Library quality and concentration were assessed using TapeStation and Qubit, and roughly 5.5 ng of each library was pooled. Pooled libraries were sequenced on an Illumina HiSeq2500 single-index Rapid Run with 2 x 100 bp reads and custom sequencing primers. Per the source publication's procedure: UMI-based consensus assembly with MiGEC version 1.2.6 was used to correct PCR and sequencing errors. MiXCR version 2.1.1 was used to carry out V(D)J alignment, clonotype assembly and CDR3 extraction. Normalisation of gene usage, clonotype sharing and MAIT/NKT TCR abundance was achieved by analysing the top 1000, 10 000 and 20 000 clonotypes per sample. After downsampling to 27 000 UMIs, diversity was calculated as the inverse Simpson index using the vegan R package. Paired Mann-Whitney U tests on discordant twin pairs were used, with Benjamini-Hochberg multiple-testing correction. TCRdb reprocessed the reads, so every CDR3 protein sequence counts as one entry and DNA is not shown. The V and J calls were determined by TCRdb, not by the authors. The record for this sample contains 110,000 or so distinct CDR3 sequences. The top ten constitute over 10% of the sample.

From each donor, a roughly 2.5 ml peripheral blood sample was collected into PAXgene tubes and stored at -80 degrees C. Without any T cell sorting, total RNA was extracted from whole blood using the PAXgene blood miRNA kit on an automated QIAcube. Peripheral blood from monozygotic twin pairs, either concordant or discordant for inflammatory bowel disease, underwent deep TCRalpha and TCRbeta repertoire profiling that used unique molecular barcoding. Smoking habits were recorded for all twin pairs, with individuals classified as current, former or never smokers. From the cysteine through the phenylalanine, the CDR3 covers 14 amino acids. No DNA is recorded. The germline V gene sets CDR1 to SGDLS and CDR2 to YYNGEE. The study at large found these results: The analysis was unable to tell apart different T cell subtypes. No single strong signal or clonotype linked to IBD turned up in the results, so the idea that one exists was not supported. Differing immunosuppressive treatments among patients may have added background noise and inter-individual variability to the repertoires. Repertoire similarity did not differ between concordant and discordant twins, which could be due to limited statistical power. IBD patients shared fewer clonotypes with other individuals than healthy twins did, most markedly in patients showing signs of disease activity. IBD patients had lower TCRbeta repertoire diversity, measured by the inverse Simpson index, than their healthy co-twins.

Here the chain combines TRBV9 and TRBJ2-2; checking the TCRdb D call of TRBD1 is not possible without DNA. This receptor was identified in a human donor with ulcerative colitis or Crohn's disease, or a healthy co-twin of an affected twin (not recorded which). Sequencing was done on a sample of blood. The encoded CDR3 is CASSRQGWTGELFF.